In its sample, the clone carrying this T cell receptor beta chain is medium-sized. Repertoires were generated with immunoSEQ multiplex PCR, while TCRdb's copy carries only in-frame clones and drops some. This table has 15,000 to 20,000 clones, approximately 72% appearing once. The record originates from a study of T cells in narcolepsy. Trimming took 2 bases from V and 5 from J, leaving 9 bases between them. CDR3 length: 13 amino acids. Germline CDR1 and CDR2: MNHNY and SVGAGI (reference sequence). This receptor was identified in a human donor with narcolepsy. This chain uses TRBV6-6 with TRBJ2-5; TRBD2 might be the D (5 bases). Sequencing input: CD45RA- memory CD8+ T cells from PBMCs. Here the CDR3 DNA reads TGTGCCAGCAGTTACCCTTGGGAGGAGACCCAGTACTTC. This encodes CASSYPWEETQYF.